Listed below are T cell receptor beta chains from one sample, sequenced in a study of blood T cell repertoires in COVID-19. The repertoire was sequenced with immunoSEQ multiplex PCR; TCRdb's copy has only in-frame clones and lacks some. This sample has over 90,000 clones, with about four fifths found just once. Sequencing was carried out using peripheral blood. Receptor source: a man older than 75 with COVID-19, enrolled during active disease. Both conserved end residues are part of each CDR3. Fields, in order: V gene, D gene, clone size, J gene, CDR3 DNA, CDR3 protein. A D gene is named only where the DNA matches it firmly. Rows may omit the clone size; those that give it use once, few, many or a size class.

>TRBV18|TRBD1|.|TRBJ1-5
TGTGCCAGCTCACAACAGGGGGCGAGCAATCAGCCCCAGCATTTT
CASSQQGASNQPQHF
>TRBV6-2/TRBV6-3|.|.|TRBJ1-5
TGTGCCAGCAGTTACTCGACGGAGGGGAGTCAGCCCCAGCATTTT
CASSYSTEGSQPQHF
>TRBV24-1|TRBD1|.|TRBJ1-5
TGTGCCACCAGTGCTCGGACAGGGATTAGCAATCAGCCCCAGCATTTT
CATSARTGISNQPQHF
>TRBV5-8|.|.|TRBJ2-7
TGTGCCAGCAGCCGGCTCGGGGATCGCGAGCAGTACTTC
CASSRLGDREQYF
>TRBV19|.|.|TRBJ2-7
TGTGCCAGTAGTGACAACAGGGTAATGTCCTACGAGCAGTACTTC
CASSDNRVMSYEQYF
>TRBV5-4|.|.|TRBJ1-1
TGTGCCAGCAGCTTGGTTAAGGGGGGGCGCGGATCCACTGAAGCTTTCTTT
CASSLVKGGRGSTEAFF
>TRBV5-1|TRBD2|.|TRBJ2-2
TGCGCCAGCAGCTTGTATCAAGCGGGAGTAACCGGGGAGCTGTTTTTT
CASSLYQAGVTGELFF
>TRBV7-2|.|.|TRBJ1-3
TGTGCCAGCCGTCGGACTGGCTCTGGAAACACCATATATTTT
CASRRTGSGNTIYF
>TRBV10-3|TRBD1|.|TRBJ1-5
TGTGCCATCAGTGCGGGACAGGGTGGACAGCCCCAGCATTTT
CAISAGQGGQPQHF
>TRBV5-1|TRBD1|.|TRBJ1-1
TGCGCCAGCAGCTTGGACGGGACAGTGGAAGGCACTGAAGCTTTCTTT
CASSLDGTVEGTEAFF
>TRBV15|.|.|TRBJ2-5
TGTGCCACCGGGGACGGGGCTCATAGCGGACTACAAGAGACCCAGTACTTC
CATGDGAHSGLQETQYF
>TRBV7-3|TRBD2|.|TRBJ2-1
TGTGCCAGCAGCCGACTAGCCTTGTCCAATGAGCAGTTCTTC
CASSRLALSNEQFF
>TRBV7-9|.|.|TRBJ1-4
TGTGCCAGCAGCTTCTGGGGCAGGGCCAATGAAAAACTGTTTTTT
CASSFWGRANEKLFF
>TRBV6-4|TRBD1|.|TRBJ1-6
TGTGCCAGCAGTGAAGTAGGGGACAGGGCTTCACCCCTCCACTTT
CASSEVGDRASPLHF
>TRBV2|.|.|TRBJ2-1
TGTGCCAGCAGCTTTGGTACAGGGGGGGCAAATGAGCAGTTCTTC
CASSFGTGGANEQFF
>TRBV7-8|TRBD2|once|TRBJ2-7
TGTGCCAGCAGCAACCTAGCGGGCGTTCGATACGAGCAGTACTTC
CASSNLAGVRYEQYF
>TRBV4-3|.|.|TRBJ1-4
TGCGCCAGCAGCCAAGATTGGGGGGGCACTAATGAAAAACTGTTTTTT
CASSQDWGGTNEKLFF
>TRBV28|TRBD2|once|TRBJ2-1
TGTGCCAGCATTAGCGGGAGCCCCCCCTACAATGAGCAGTTCTTC
CASISGSPPYNEQFF
>TRBV7-9|.|.|TRBJ2-7
TGTGCCAGCAGCCCCTCGGTTGTAACCTACGAGCAGTACTTC
CASSPSVVTYEQYF
>TRBV7-9|TRBD2|once|TRBJ2-1
TGTGCCAGCAGCCCTTACCCCAGACTAGCGGGAGAAAGGGTAAATGAGCAGTTCTTC
CASSPYPRLAGERVNEQFF
>TRBV14|.|.|TRBJ2-3
TGTGCCAGCAGCCAAGATCCCAGACAGACAGATACGCAGTATTTT
CASSQDPRQTDTQYF
>TRBV19|TRBD1|.|TRBJ1-1
TGTGCCAGTAGTTTCCGGACAGGGGAGACTGAAGCTTTCTTT
CASSFRTGETEAFF
>TRBV5-1|TRBD1|.|TRBJ1-1
TGCGCCAGCAGCTTGGAGTGGACAGGGGTAACTGAAGCTTTCTTT
CASSLEWTGVTEAFF
>TRBV5-4|TRBD2|.|TRBJ2-1
TGTGCCAGCAGCGTGCACGGACTAGCGGGAGTGAGGAGCTCCTACAATGAGCAGTTCTTC
CASSVHGLAGVRSSYNEQFF
>TRBV6-5|TRBD1|.|TRBJ1-5
TGTGCCAGCAGAGACAGGGAGTATCAGCCCCAGCATTTT
CASRDREYQPQHF
>TRBV9|TRBD1|few|TRBJ1-1
TGTGCCAGCAGCGACCCGACCCCGGGACAGGGGGGCCCGCGGGCCGAGAACACTGAAGCTTTCTTT
CASSDPTPGQGGPRAENTEAFF
>TRBV5-4|.|few|TRBJ1-6
TGTGCCAGCAGCTTACAGGGTTCGATTTCACCCCTCCACTTT
CASSLQGSISPLHF
>TRBV28|.|.|TRBJ2-1
TGTGCCAGCAGTCTCCAGCGGACCTTTTTCGGTGAGCAGTTCTTC
CASSLQRTFFGEQFF
>TRBV6-2/TRBV6-3|.|.|TRBJ1-1
TGTGCCAGCAGCAATAGGGGCGGGAGGACTGAAGCTTTCTTT
CASSNRGGRTEAFF
>TRBV13|TRBD1|.|TRBJ2-1
TGTGCCAGCAGCTTGCGACAGGGGATCGGTGAGCAGTTCTTC
CASSLRQGIGEQFF
>TRBV12-3/TRBV12-4|.|.|TRBJ1-1
TGTGCCAGCAGTCGGGCAGGGTACACTGAAGCTTTCTTT
CASSRAGYTEAFF
>TRBV7-2|.|.|TRBJ1-3
TGTGCCAGCTGTCAAGAGTTTGGAAACACCATATATTTT
CASCQEFGNTIYF
>TRBV3-1/TRBV3-2|.|.|TRBJ2-7
TGTGCCAGCAGAGGGGTGGGGTACGAGCAGTACTTC
CASRGVGYEQYF
>TRBV6-2/TRBV6-3|.|.|TRBJ2-3
TGTGCCAGCAGTTACGGAGGGTTTGGGGGGTACACAGATACGCAGTATTTT
CASSYGGFGGYTDTQYF
>TRBV18|.|.|TRBJ2-5
TGTGCCAGCTCACCAAGGCTCGGGAGCCAAGAGACCCAGTACTTC
CASSPRLGSQETQYF
>TRBV2|TRBD1|.|TRBJ2-7
TGTGCCAGCAACGGACAGGGAAGAGTCTCCTACGAGCAGTACTTC
CASNGQGRVSYEQYF
>TRBV18|.|.|TRBJ1-5
TGTGCCAGCTCACAGGGGGATCAGCCCCAGCATTTT
CASSQGDQPQHF
>TRBV5-1|TRBD1|.|TRBJ2-1
TGCGCCAGCAGCGTATACAGGGGCTCCTACAATGAGCAGTTCTTC
CASSVYRGSYNEQFF
>TRBV19|TRBD1|.|TRBJ1-1
TGTGCCAGTAGCTCGGACAGGGGGCGCGGCACTGAAGCTTTCTTT
CASSSDRGRGTEAFF
>TRBV12-3/TRBV12-4|.|.|TRBJ1-2
TGTGCCAGCAGTTTATGGGGGGAACGAGGCTACACCTTC
CASSLWGERGYTF
>TRBV5-8|TRBD1|.|TRBJ2-7
TGTGCCAGCAGCCGAAGACAGGGGTGGTCCTACGAGCAGTACTTC
CASSRRQGWSYEQYF
>TRBV5-1|TRBD1|once|TRBJ1-1
TGCGCCAGCAGCTTGAGCCCGGGACAGATGAACACTGAAGCTTTCTTT
CASSLSPGQMNTEAFF
>TRBV2|.|.|TRBJ2-7
TGTGCCAGCAGGCTCGGTCGTTTTAACTACGAGCAGTACTTC
CASRLGRFNYEQYF
>TRBV19|.|once|TRBJ2-2
TGTGCCAGTAGTATACAGGCTAACACCGGGGAGCTGTTTTTT
CASSIQANTGELFF
>TRBV5-4|.|few|TRBJ1-2
TGTGCCAGCAGCTTGGGAGGTGGCGGGGGTGGCTACACCTTC
CASSLGGGGGGYTF
>TRBV29-1|TRBD1|few|TRBJ1-2
TGCAGCGTTGGGACAGGGCCCTATGGCTACACCTTC
CSVGTGPYGYTF
>TRBV30|.|once|TRBJ1-1
TGTGCCTGGAGTGTTAGGGGGACGGCTGAAGCTTTCTTT
CAWSVRGTAEAFF
>TRBV5-8|.|.|TRBJ1-5
TGTGCCAGCAGCGAACAGGGACGGTCAAATCAGCCCCAGCATTTT
CASSEQGRSNQPQHF
>TRBV10-3|TRBD1|.|TRBJ2-1
TGTGCCATCAGTGAGCATACCGGGACAGGGCTTGAGCAGTTCTTC
CAISEHTGTGLEQFF
>TRBV12-3/TRBV12-4|.|.|TRBJ2-7
TGTGCCAGCAGCCGGGGACTCGACTACGAGCAGTACTTC
CASSRGLDYEQYF
>TRBV7-9|.|once|TRBJ2-6
TGTGCCAGCAGCCTTACAGGCTCTGGGGCCAACGTCCTGACTTTC
CASSLTGSGANVLTF
>TRBV19|TRBD2|once|TRBJ2-1
TGTGCCAGTACCAAGACTAGCGGGGGGACGTACAATGAGCAGTTCTTC
CASTKTSGGTYNEQFF
>TRBV3-1/TRBV3-2|TRBD1|few|TRBJ2-7
TGTGCCAGCAGCCCCCGGACAGGGGGCGGGTGGGAGCAGTACTTC
CASSPRTGGGWEQYF
>TRBV6-2/TRBV6-3|.|.|TRBJ1-2
TGTGCCAGCAGTTATAAGTACGGGGGCTACACCTTC
CASSYKYGGYTF
>TRBV7-9|.|.|TRBJ1-6
TGTGCCAGCAGCAGATGGACCGGGACACTTAATTCACCCCTCCACTTT
CASSRWTGTLNSPLHF
>TRBV7-8|.|.|TRBJ2-3
TGTGCCAGCAGCTTAGTGGAGCTCGGCAGCACAGATACGCAGTATTTT
CASSLVELGSTDTQYF